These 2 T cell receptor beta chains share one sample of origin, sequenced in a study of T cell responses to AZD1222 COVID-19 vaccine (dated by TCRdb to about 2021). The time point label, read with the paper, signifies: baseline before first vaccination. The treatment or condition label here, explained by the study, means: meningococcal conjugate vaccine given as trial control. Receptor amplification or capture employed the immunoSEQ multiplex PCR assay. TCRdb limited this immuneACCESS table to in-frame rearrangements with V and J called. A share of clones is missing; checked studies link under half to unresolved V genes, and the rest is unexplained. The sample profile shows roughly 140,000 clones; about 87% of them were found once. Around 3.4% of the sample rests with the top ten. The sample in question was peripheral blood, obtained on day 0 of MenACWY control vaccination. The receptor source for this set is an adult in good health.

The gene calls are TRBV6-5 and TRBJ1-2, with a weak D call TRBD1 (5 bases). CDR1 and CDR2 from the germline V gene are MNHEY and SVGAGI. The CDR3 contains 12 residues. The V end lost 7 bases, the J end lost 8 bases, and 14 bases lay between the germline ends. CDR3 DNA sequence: TGTGCCAGCACAGCGGGGGATAGGGGCTACACCTTC. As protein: CASTAGDRGYTF.

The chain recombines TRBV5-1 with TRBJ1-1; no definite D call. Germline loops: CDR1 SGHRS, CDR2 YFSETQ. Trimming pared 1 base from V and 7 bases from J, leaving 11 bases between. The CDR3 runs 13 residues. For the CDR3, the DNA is TGCGCCAGCAGCTTGAATTTAGACATTGAAGCTTTCTTT. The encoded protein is CASSLNLDIEAFF.